Following are 31 T cell receptor beta chains from one sample sequenced in a study of response to subunit inactivated influenza vaccine. TCRdb re-derived calls from the RT-PCR reads in MiXCR, one entry per CDR3 protein. This table holds 500,000 to 600,000 distinct CDR3 sequences, approximately 12% found once. The input for sequencing was PBMCs from blood, taken on the day of vaccination. These receptor sequences come from a man over 45 who received an inactivated influenza vaccine.

This clonotype occurred many times. The rearrangement uses TRBV9 and TRBJ2-1; D may be TRBD1 (6 bases). CDR3 size: 16 residues. V dropped 3 bases and J dropped 3 bases, with 16 bases sitting between them. The germline CDR1 and CDR2 sequences are SGDLS and YYNGEE. The CDR3 loop reads CASSGTTGHGYNEQFF. The CDR3 DNA reads as TGTGCCAGCAGCGGGACGACAGGTCACGGCTACAATGAGCAGTTCTTC.

This clonotype was seen a handful of times. This chain uses TRBV6-5 with TRBJ2-1; TRBD2 matches at 7 bases. This CDR3 spans 15 amino acids. CDR1 and CDR2 from the germline V gene are MNHEY and SVGAGI. After removal of 4 bases from V and 7 bases from J, the junction contained 10 bases not matched to a gene. Here the CDR3 reads CASSFNPGLWNEQFF. CDR3 DNA sequence: TGTGCCAGCAGTTTTAACCCGGGACTATGGAATGAGCAGTTCTTC.

The rearrangement links TRBV12-3 or TRBV12-4 to TRBJ2-1; 7 bases agree with TRBD1. The CDR3 has 14 amino acids. The ends lost 1 base at V and 12 bases at J; junction bases unmatched: 9. DNA for the CDR3: TGTGCCAGCAGTTTAGTAGGGGACAGAGGATCGCAGTTCTTC. Translation gives CASSLVGDRGSQFF.

This clonotype was observed a few times. This sequence joins TRBV5-1 and TRBJ2-3; 9 nucleotides agree with TRBD2. Germline V gene lookup returns CDR1 SGHRS and CDR2 YFSETQ. V lost 2 bases to trimming and J lost 2 bases; unmatched junction nucleotides: 3. The CDR3 loop spans 15 amino acids. The CDR3 DNA is TGCGCCAGCAGCTTCCTAGCGGGGCTCACAGATACGCAGTATTTT. This codes for CASSFLAGLTDTQYF. The variable domain in full, with the rest retrieved from reference TRBV5-1 and TRBJ2-3, is KAGVTQTPRYLIKTRGQQVTLSCSPISGHRSVSWYQQTPGQGLQFLFEYFSETQRNKGNFPGRFSGRQFSNSRSEMNVSTLELGDSALYLCASSFLAGLTDTQYFGPGTRLTVL.

The chain joins TRBV15 to TRBJ1-5; no clear D. The CDR3 consists of 12 residues. Trimming pared 2 bases from V and 9 bases from J, leaving 8 bases between. Germline V gene data show CDR1 as LNHNV and CDR2 as YYDKDF (reference sequence). Here the CDR3 DNA reads TGTGCCACCAGCAGAAAAGAGGGGCCCCAGCATTTT. Translating it yields CATSRKEGPQHF.

This clonotype was seen a handful of times. The chain carries TRBV6-1 and TRBJ2-7; possible D gene TRBD2, 5 bases. Trimming pared 8 bases from V and 1 base from J, leaving 12 bases between. CDR3 length equals 13 residues. Germline values: CDR1 MNHNS, CDR2 SASEGT. The CDR3 is CASLSSGSYEQYF. The CDR3 region has the DNA TGTGCCAGCTTGTCCAGCGGATCCTACGAGCAGTACTTC.

This chain uses TRBV5-5 with TRBJ1-3, with D maybe TRBD1 (6 bases). CDR1 is SGHKS and CDR2 is YYEKEE in the germline V gene (reference sequence). The CDR3 length is 16 residues. With 2 bases removed from V and 0 bases from J, the gap between germline ends came to 12 bases. CDR3 bases: TGTGCCAGCAGCTTCCCAGGGGCCCTCTCTGGAAACACCATATATTTT. Encoded protein: CASSFPGALSGNTIYF.

This clonotype has just a few counts. The CDR3 spells CATSDKLSGGYRVGKTQYF. CDR3 bases: TGTGCCACCAGTGACAAACTATCTGGGGGATACAGGGTCGGTAAGACCCAGTACTTC. The chain is built from TRBV24-1 and TRBJ2-5; maybe TRBD1 (6 bases). The CDR3 has 19 amino acids. Trimming stripped 4 bases from V and 6 bases from J, with 29 bases between. Germline V gives CDR1 KGHDR, CDR2 SFDVKD.

This clonotype was seen more than once but under ten times. The V and J genes are TRBV9 and TRBJ2-2; unclear D gene. V was pared by 0 bases and J by 4 bases, with 4 bases between. CDR3 length: 13 amino acids. Germline loops: CDR1 SGDLS, CDR2 YYNGEE. The CDR3 DNA sequence: TGTGCCAGCAGCGTAGAGGTCACCGGGGAGCTGTTTTTT. This encodes CASSVEVTGELFF. Filled out from reference TRBV9 and TRBJ2-2, the complete variable domain reads DSGVTQTPKHLITATGQRVTLRCSPRSGDLSVYWYQQSLDQGLQFLIQYYNGEERAKGNILERFSAQQFPDLHSELNLSSLELGDSALYFCASSVEVTGELFFGEGSRLTVL.

In this sample, this clonotype turned up a few times. The V and J genes are TRBV6-1 and TRBJ2-1, with TRBD2 matching 11 bases. V lost 8 bases to trimming and J lost 7 bases; unmatched junction nucleotides: 4. Germline CDR1 and CDR2: MNHNS and SASEGT. This CDR3 is 13 amino acids long. CDR3: CASGGTSGNEQFF. CDR3 nucleotides: TGTGCCAGCGGGGGGACTAGCGGTAATGAGCAGTTCTTC.

The chain uses TRBV7-2 and TRBJ2-1; perhaps D is TRBD1 or TRBD2 (5 bases each). Germline V gene sequence: CDR1 SGHTA, CDR2 FQGNSA. This CDR3 region has 15 residues. V was cut by 5 bases and J by 4 bases, with 15 bases left in between. Written as DNA, the CDR3 is TGTGCCAGCAGCCGCAGCTTAGAGGGGTACAATGAGCAGTTCTTC. This translates into CASSRSLEGYNEQFF.

V usage is TRBV27 and J usage is TRBJ2-2, with D uncertain. Between the trimmed V and J ends, which lost 6 bases and 6 bases, there was a span of 11 bases. The length of the CDR3 is 13 residues. Germline CDR1 MNHEY, CDR2 SMNVEV (reference sequence). In DNA, the CDR3 is TGTGCCAGCAGATGGATATCGGCCGGGGAGCTGTTTTTT. Translation gives CASRWISAGELFF.

The chain uses TRBV9 and TRBJ2-3; TRBD2 matches 8 bases. The CDR3 has 17 residues. With 4 bases clipped from V and 2 bases from J, the junction kept 12 bases outside the gene matches. Germline V lookup: CDR1 SGDLS, CDR2 YYNGEE. CDR3 residues: CASSTQGAGGLTDTQYF. The CDR3 DNA is TGTGCCAGCAGCACCCAAGGGGCGGGGGGACTCACAGATACGCAGTATTTT. Full variable domain (missing parts from reference TRBV9 and TRBJ2-3): DSGVTQTPKHLITATGQRVTLRCSPRSGDLSVYWYQQSLDQGLQFLIQYYNGEERAKGNILERFSAQQFPDLHSELNLSSLELGDSALYFCASSTQGAGGLTDTQYFGPGTRLTVL.

This chain links TRBV10-3 with TRBJ2-1; D may be TRBD2 (5 bases). This CDR3 has 14 residues. Germline V gives CDR1 ENHRY, CDR2 SYGVKD. V was clipped by 4 bases and J by 4 bases, with 11 bases between them. The DNA for the CDR3 is TGTGCCATCAGTGGTTCAGACTATTACAATGAGCAGTTCTTC. Translating gives CAISGSDYYNEQFF.

The rearrangement uses TRBV12-3 or TRBV12-4 and TRBJ2-3; TRBD2 agrees at 11 bases. The CDR3 loop spans 17 amino acids. With 2 bases clipped from V and 3 bases from J, the junction kept 7 bases outside the gene matches. Written as DNA, the CDR3 is TGTGCCAGCAGTTTATCGGCTAGCGGGGGGAGAACAGATACGCAGTATTTT. Protein sequence: CASSLSASGGRTDTQYF.

The chain couples TRBV20-1 to TRBJ1-6; D unclear. Trimming cost V 3 bases and J 7 bases, with 13 bases left between them. The CDR3 is 14 residues long. Germline-derived CDR1 and CDR2 are DFQATT and SNEGSKA (reference sequence). CDR3 in DNA: TGCAGTGCTAGCTTGGGCCAGAGAAATTCACCCCTCCACTTT. The encoded protein is CSASLGQRNSPLHF.

The V call is TRBV11-1, the J call TRBJ1-1, with a weak D call TRBD1 (5 bases). Trimming left V 1 base short and J 0 bases short, with 18 bases between. Germline CDR1 reads SGHAT; CDR2 reads FQDESV (reference sequence). The CDR3 covers 18 residues. The CDR3 nucleotides read TGTGCCAGCAGCTTAGGGGCAGGGACCTCACCCTTGAACACTGAAGCTTTCTTT. Protein product: CASSLGAGTSPLNTEAFF.

This clonotype showed up many times. This sequence joins TRBV18 and TRBJ2-1; D could derive from TRBD1 or TRBD2 (5 bases each). V lost 0 bases and J lost 2, with 8 bases in between. The germline CDR1 and CDR2 sequences are KGHSH and LQKENI. The CDR3 runs 15 residues. CDR3 residues: CASSPPGVPYNEQFF. The CDR3 DNA reads TGTGCCAGCTCACCACCGGGGGTCCCCTACAATGAGCAGTTCTTC.

In this sample, this clonotype turned up a few times. The rearrangement links TRBV24-1 to TRBJ2-3, with 11 nucleotides matching TRBD2. V lost 0 bases to trimming and J lost 2 bases; unmatched junction nucleotides: 6. This CDR3 is built from 18 residues. The germline gives CDR1 KGHDR, CDR2 SFDVKD. CDR3 nucleotides: TGTGCCACCAGTGATTTGAGACCGGGACTAGCGGACACAGATACGCAGTATTTT. This gives the protein CATSDLRPGLADTDTQYF.

This rearrangement joins TRBV5-1 to TRBJ2-5, with 8 bases identical to TRBD1. Looked up from germline, CDR1 is SGHRS and CDR2 is YFSETQ. Losses at the gene ends were 0 bases for V and 4 bases for J; bases not matched to a gene: 8. The CDR3 totals 16 residues. The chain's CDR3 is CASSLVQQGVRETQYF. CDR3 DNA: TGCGCCAGCAGCTTGGTCCAACAGGGGGTAAGAGAGACCCAGTACTTC.

The chain has TRBV11-2 and TRBJ2-2; D unclear. The CDR3 has 14 amino acids. Trimming pared 2 bases from V and 1 base from J, leaving 5 bases between. The V gene's germline CDR1 is SGHAT and CDR2 FQNNGV. CDR3 in DNA: TGTGCCAGCAGCTTAATGGGGAACACCGGGGAGCTGTTTTTT. Translation: CASSLMGNTGELFF.

There are many counts of this clonotype. The chain couples TRBV5-1 to TRBJ2-2, with a weak D call TRBD1 (5 bases). The CDR3 is 16 amino acids. Trimming pared 5 bases from V and 2 bases from J, leaving 16 bases between. Looked up from germline, CDR1 is SGHRS and CDR2 is YFSETQ. CDR3 coding DNA: TGCGCCAGCAGGGCAAGGACAAGGGCCAACACCGGGGAGCTGTTTTTT. This sequence encodes CASRARTRANTGELFF.

This clonotype was found a few times. The rearrangement uses TRBV5-6 and TRBJ2-1; 7 bases match TRBD1. CDR3 size: 14 residues. V shed 1 base and J 7 bases; nucleotides not matched to a gene: 5. Germline V gene data show CDR1 as SGHDT and CDR2 as YYEEEE. CDR3 DNA: TGTGCCAGCAGCTTGTCTGGACAGGTAAATGAGCAGTTCTTC. This encodes CASSLSGQVNEQFF.

This clonotype was counted a few times. The chain uses TRBV28 and TRBJ1-5, with a tentative D call TRBD1 (5 bases). CDR1 and CDR2 (germline): MDHEN, SYDVKM. This CDR3 contains 13 residues. V was shortened by 8 bases and J by 8 bases, with 16 bases between the two germline ends. The CDR3 protein is CASRRQYREPQHF. CDR3 nucleotide sequence: TGTGCCAGCCGGAGACAGTACCGGGAGCCCCAGCATTTT.

About this clonotype: A clone one base away is much larger, so this may be a read error. The chain carries TRBV12-3 or TRBV12-4 and TRBJ1-5; 9 bases match TRBD1. CDR3 length: 15 amino acids. After removal of 2 bases from V and 7 bases from J, the junction contained 6 bases not matched to a gene. CDR3 region: CASSLSGQGKQPQHF. Written as DNA, the CDR3 is TGTGCCAGCAGTTTAAGCGGACAGGGGAAACAGCCCCAGCATTTT.

This clonotype was observed a few times. This sequence joins TRBV5-5 and TRBJ2-5, with D perhaps TRBD2 (5 bases). Trimming cost V 4 bases and J 1 base, with 17 bases left between them. From germline, CDR1 is SGHKS and CDR2 YYEKEE (reference sequence). The length of the CDR3 is 16 residues. The CDR3 reads CASSIAPSKGQETQYF. The DNA for the CDR3 is TGTGCCAGCAGCATAGCGCCTAGCAAGGGCCAAGAGACCCAGTACTTC.

The rearrangement uses TRBV5-1 and TRBJ1-4; a weak D match, TRBD1 (5 bases). The CDR3 is made up of 17 amino acids. Deletions cut 5 bases from V and 8 bases from J, with 25 bases between. Germline CDR1 is SGHRS and CDR2 is YFSETQ. DNA for the CDR3: TGCGCCAGCAGTTTCACCTCCTCGGGGGAGTGGGGAGAAAAACTGTTTTTT. Protein product: CASSFTSSGEWGEKLFF.

V is TRBV28 and J is TRBJ2-7, with D possibly matching TRBD2 (7 bases). V was shortened by 4 bases and J by 1 base, with 17 bases between the two germline ends. CDR1 and CDR2 from the germline V gene are MDHEN and SYDVKM. CDR3 length: 16 amino acids. The CDR3 DNA reads as TGTGCCAGCAGTTCCGGGGGGCTAGCGCAATCCTACGAGCAGTACTTC. It translates to CASSSGGLAQSYEQYF.

This clonotype was picked up many times. V usage is TRBV11-2 and J usage is TRBJ2-3, with D hard to call. Trimming stripped 0 bases from V and 1 base from J, with 2 bases between. The CDR3 is 13 residues long. Germline assignment: CDR1 SGHAT and CDR2 FQNNGV. This CDR3 is CASSLERTDTQYF. The DNA for the CDR3 is TGTGCCAGCAGCTTAGAACGCACAGATACGCAGTATTTT. The full variable domain, rest sourced from reference TRBV11-2 and TRBJ2-3, is EAGVAQSPRYKIIEKRQSVAFWCNPISGHATLYWYQQILGQGPKLLIQFQNNGVVDDSQLPKDRFSAERLKGVDSTLKIQPAKLEDSAVYLCASSLERTDTQYFGPGTRLTVL.

The chain couples TRBV20-1 to TRBJ2-1; either TRBD1 or TRBD2 may fit D (6 bases each). The germline gives CDR1 DFQATT, CDR2 SNEGSKA (reference sequence). V was clipped by 7 bases and J by 8 bases, with 24 bases between them. This CDR3 has 15 residues. CDR3 bases: TGCAGTGGCACGTTGGGGGGCGGCAGGTTTGATGAGCAGTTCTTC. Its protein is CSGTLGGGRFDEQFF.

The V and J genes are TRBV18 and TRBJ2-5, with TRBD2 as a possible D gene (5 bases). V was pared by 6 bases and J by 1 base, with 21 bases between. The CDR3 runs to 17 residues. CDR1 KGHSH and CDR2 LQKENI come from the germline V gene. The CDR3 is CASSPVRGPMGQETQYF. The DNA for the CDR3 is TGTGCCAGCTCCCCTGTACGAGGGCCAATGGGCCAAGAGACCCAGTACTTC.